Listed below are T cell receptor beta chains from one sample, sequenced in a study of preoperative IRX-2 immunotherapy in early breast cancer. Profiling relied on immunoSEQ multiplex PCR, and the TCRdb table lists in-frame clones only, not all of them. The table includes under 25,000 clones, approximately 95% detected once. The source was tumor tissue, collected after IRX-2 immunotherapy. Receptors originate from a human donor with breast cancer. CDR3s include the opening cysteine and the closing phenylalanine or tryptophan. The order of the fields is D gene, J gene, V gene, clone size, CDR3 DNA, CDR3 protein. The D gene is left open where the match is weak. Clone size appears in some rows only: once, few, many, or a class for an expanded clone.

D: .; J: TRBJ1-5; V: TRBV2; size: .; DNA: TGTGCCAGCAGTGACCAACGGACTAGCAATCAGCCCCAGCATTTT; CDR3: CASSDQRTSNQPQHF
D: .; J: TRBJ2-3; V: TRBV10-1; size: .; DNA: TGCGCCAGCAGTGAGTCGGCGGCCAGGGCCTGGGGCACAGATACGCAGTATTTT; CDR3: CASSESAARAWGTDTQYF
D: TRBD2; J: TRBJ2-3; V: TRBV19; size: .; DNA: TGTGCCAGTAGCGGACTAGCGCGGGATCCCCTAGGTACAGATACGCAGTATTTT; CDR3: CASSGLARDPLGTDTQYF
D: .; J: TRBJ2-7; V: TRBV7-6; size: .; DNA: TGTGCCAGCAGCCCCAATCCTTTACCCACTTACGAGCAGTACTTC; CDR3: CASSPNPLPTYEQYF
D: TRBD2; J: TRBJ2-2; V: TRBV18; size: once; DNA: TGTGCCAGCTCACCACGGCTAGCGGGAGCTTTGAACACCGGGGAGCTGTTTTTT; CDR3: CASSPRLAGALNTGELFF
D: .; J: TRBJ1-2; V: TRBV27; size: .; DNA: TGTGCTTCTTCGTGGGGGGGCGCGGATGGCTACACCTTC; CDR3: CASSWGGADGYTF
D: .; J: TRBJ2-2; V: TRBV7-2; size: .; DNA: TGTGCCAGCAGACCCCGGGGTAATGCCGGGGAGCTGTTTTTT; CDR3: CASRPRGNAGELFF
D: .; J: TRBJ2-7; V: TRBV21-1; size: .; DNA: TGTGCCAGCAGCAAAGCCGGACGGACGCCGGGGGAATACGAGCAGTACTTC; CDR3: CASSKAGRTPGEYEQYF
D: TRBD2; J: TRBJ2-3; V: TRBV7-2; size: .; DNA: TGTGCCAGCACACCCGATAGCGGGAGAATCGATACGCAGTATTTT; CDR3: CASTPDSGRIDTQYF
D: .; J: TRBJ2-2; V: TRBV5-4; size: once; DNA: TGTGCCAGCAGCTTGAAGGGGCAAACCGGGGAGCTGTTTTTT; CDR3: CASSLKGQTGELFF
D: .; J: TRBJ2-6; V: TRBV19; size: .; DNA: TGTGCCAGTAATCTGGGGGCAATCTCTGGGGCCAACGTCCTGACTTTC; CDR3: CASNLGAISGANVLTF
D: .; J: TRBJ2-1; V: TRBV6-6; size: .; DNA: TGTGCCAGCAGTCCTAAGGGACTCCTTAATGAGCAGTTCTTC; CDR3: CASSPKGLLNEQFF
D: TRBD1; J: TRBJ1-1; V: TRBV6-5; size: .; DNA: TGTGCCAGCAGTTCCCCGACAGGGGGATGGAACACTGAAGCTTTCTTT; CDR3: CASSSPTGGWNTEAFF
D: TRBD1; J: TRBJ1-2; V: TRBV27; size: .; DNA: TGTGCCAGCAGGATACAGGGGGCGGAGGGCTATGGCTACACCTTC; CDR3: CASRIQGAEGYGYTF
D: .; J: TRBJ1-3; V: TRBV15; size: .; DNA: TGTGCCACCAGCAGTCCGGTTCGTGGAAACACCATATATTTT; CDR3: CATSSPVRGNTIYF
D: TRBD1; J: TRBJ2-7; V: TRBV6-5; size: .; DNA: TGTGCCAGCACCCTAGACAGGGGCCTGGGCTACGAGCAGTACTTC; CDR3: CASTLDRGLGYEQYF
D: .; J: TRBJ2-4; V: TRBV19; size: .; DNA: TGTGCCAGTAGTATAGAGAATAGGGGAGGGGGTTCCAAAAACATTCAGTACTTC; CDR3: CASSIENRGGGSKNIQYF
D: TRBD1; J: TRBJ2-3; V: TRBV2; size: .; DNA: TGTGCCAGCAGTGTGGACAGGGCCACAGATACGCAGTATTTT; CDR3: CASSVDRATDTQYF